This TCR beta chain was recorded in a study of cytomegalovirus exposure and HLA in healthy donors. Study findings and constraints: Accurate HLA-A and HLA-B prediction from TCR beta sequences was reported for most subjects. Immune exposure information available was restricted to CMV serostatus.

This clone has a handful of counts. Its target is unknown. This PCR relied on a set of 60 Vbeta primers and 13 Jbeta primers. Generated by immunoSEQ multiplex PCR, the TCRdb table keeps only in-frame clones and is missing some. The sample lists more than 200,000 clones, almost 70% occurring once. The sample taken for sequencing was PBMCs. The sequence derives from a man aged 35-49 years in good health and CMV-seropositive.

CDR3 protein: CASSLAGGSSGANVLTF. Here the CDR3 DNA reads TGTGCCAGCAGTTTAGCGGGGGGTTCCTCTGGGGCCAACGTCCTGACTTTC. J is TRBJ2-6 and V is TRBV28; 8 positions match TRBD2. Per germline, CDR1 MDHEN and CDR2 SYDVKM. The length of the CDR3 is 17 residues. V lost 2 bases and J lost 0; bases outside the gene matches: 3.